The 5 T cell receptor beta chains below all came from one sample that was sequenced in a study of blood T cell repertoires in COVID-19 (dated by TCRdb to about 2020). The method behind the library was the immunoSEQ multiplex PCR assay. TCRdb's version of the immuneACCESS table is confined to in-frame rearrangements and falls short of the full clone set. An unresolved V gene accounts for under half of the shortfall where checked; the remainder is of unknown origin. The sample profile shows around 110,000 clones; 82% of them were found once. 7% to 9.5% of the sample belongs to the ten largest clones. Source material: peripheral blood. These receptor sequences come from a man in his 70s with active or convalescent COVID-19.

The rearrangement joins TRBV10-3 to TRBJ1-3; D gene unclear. The germline V and J ends were trimmed by 8 bases and 0 bases, with 11 bases remaining between them. Per germline, CDR1 ENHRY and CDR2 SYGVKD. CDR3 length equals 14 residues. CDR3 amino acids: CAIGNSGSGNTIYF. Here the CDR3 DNA reads TGTGCCATCGGTAACAGTGGCTCTGGAAACACCATATATTTT.

The rearrangement joins TRBV6-5 to TRBJ1-1; D is ambiguous. Trimming left V 6 bases short and J 0 bases short, with 14 bases between. Germline assignment: CDR1 MNHEY and CDR2 SVGAGI. The CDR3 extends over 15 amino acids. In nucleotides, the CDR3 is TGTGCCAGCAGAAACCTAGGACTGGTGAACACTGAAGCTTTCTTT. Its protein is CASRNLGLVNTEAFF.

A word on this clone: The same CDR3 also results from other DNA sequences found in this sample. This chain uses TRBV12-5 with TRBJ1-5, with D hard to call. V dropped 2 bases and J dropped 7 bases, with 9 bases sitting between them. CDR1 and CDR2 from the germline V gene are LGHNT and FRNRAP. The CDR3 sequence is 13 residues long. CDR3 region: CASGLSPGQPQHF. DNA for the CDR3: TGTGCTAGTGGTTTGTCACCAGGACAGCCCCAGCATTTT.

The CDR3 here is CAWEQGRFYNEQFF. Written as DNA, the CDR3 is TGTGCCTGGGAGCAGGGTCGTTTCTACAATGAGCAGTTCTTC. The chain combines TRBV30 with TRBJ2-1, with D possibly TRBD1 on 5 matching bases. Trimming removed 5 bases from V and 3 bases from J, with 14 bases in between. This CDR3 contains 14 residues. In germline, CDR1 is GTSNPN, CDR2 SVGIG (reference sequence).

The chain uses TRBV2 and TRBJ2-5, with a weak D call TRBD2 (5 bases). CDR3 length equals 13 residues. Per the germline V gene, CDR1 is SNHLY and CDR2 is FYNNEI. The germline V and J ends were trimmed by 1 base and 5 bases, with 8 bases remaining between them. DNA for the CDR3: TGTGCCAGCAGTGAAGGAGGGCTGGAGACCCAGTACTTC. Translated, it gives CASSEGGLETQYF.